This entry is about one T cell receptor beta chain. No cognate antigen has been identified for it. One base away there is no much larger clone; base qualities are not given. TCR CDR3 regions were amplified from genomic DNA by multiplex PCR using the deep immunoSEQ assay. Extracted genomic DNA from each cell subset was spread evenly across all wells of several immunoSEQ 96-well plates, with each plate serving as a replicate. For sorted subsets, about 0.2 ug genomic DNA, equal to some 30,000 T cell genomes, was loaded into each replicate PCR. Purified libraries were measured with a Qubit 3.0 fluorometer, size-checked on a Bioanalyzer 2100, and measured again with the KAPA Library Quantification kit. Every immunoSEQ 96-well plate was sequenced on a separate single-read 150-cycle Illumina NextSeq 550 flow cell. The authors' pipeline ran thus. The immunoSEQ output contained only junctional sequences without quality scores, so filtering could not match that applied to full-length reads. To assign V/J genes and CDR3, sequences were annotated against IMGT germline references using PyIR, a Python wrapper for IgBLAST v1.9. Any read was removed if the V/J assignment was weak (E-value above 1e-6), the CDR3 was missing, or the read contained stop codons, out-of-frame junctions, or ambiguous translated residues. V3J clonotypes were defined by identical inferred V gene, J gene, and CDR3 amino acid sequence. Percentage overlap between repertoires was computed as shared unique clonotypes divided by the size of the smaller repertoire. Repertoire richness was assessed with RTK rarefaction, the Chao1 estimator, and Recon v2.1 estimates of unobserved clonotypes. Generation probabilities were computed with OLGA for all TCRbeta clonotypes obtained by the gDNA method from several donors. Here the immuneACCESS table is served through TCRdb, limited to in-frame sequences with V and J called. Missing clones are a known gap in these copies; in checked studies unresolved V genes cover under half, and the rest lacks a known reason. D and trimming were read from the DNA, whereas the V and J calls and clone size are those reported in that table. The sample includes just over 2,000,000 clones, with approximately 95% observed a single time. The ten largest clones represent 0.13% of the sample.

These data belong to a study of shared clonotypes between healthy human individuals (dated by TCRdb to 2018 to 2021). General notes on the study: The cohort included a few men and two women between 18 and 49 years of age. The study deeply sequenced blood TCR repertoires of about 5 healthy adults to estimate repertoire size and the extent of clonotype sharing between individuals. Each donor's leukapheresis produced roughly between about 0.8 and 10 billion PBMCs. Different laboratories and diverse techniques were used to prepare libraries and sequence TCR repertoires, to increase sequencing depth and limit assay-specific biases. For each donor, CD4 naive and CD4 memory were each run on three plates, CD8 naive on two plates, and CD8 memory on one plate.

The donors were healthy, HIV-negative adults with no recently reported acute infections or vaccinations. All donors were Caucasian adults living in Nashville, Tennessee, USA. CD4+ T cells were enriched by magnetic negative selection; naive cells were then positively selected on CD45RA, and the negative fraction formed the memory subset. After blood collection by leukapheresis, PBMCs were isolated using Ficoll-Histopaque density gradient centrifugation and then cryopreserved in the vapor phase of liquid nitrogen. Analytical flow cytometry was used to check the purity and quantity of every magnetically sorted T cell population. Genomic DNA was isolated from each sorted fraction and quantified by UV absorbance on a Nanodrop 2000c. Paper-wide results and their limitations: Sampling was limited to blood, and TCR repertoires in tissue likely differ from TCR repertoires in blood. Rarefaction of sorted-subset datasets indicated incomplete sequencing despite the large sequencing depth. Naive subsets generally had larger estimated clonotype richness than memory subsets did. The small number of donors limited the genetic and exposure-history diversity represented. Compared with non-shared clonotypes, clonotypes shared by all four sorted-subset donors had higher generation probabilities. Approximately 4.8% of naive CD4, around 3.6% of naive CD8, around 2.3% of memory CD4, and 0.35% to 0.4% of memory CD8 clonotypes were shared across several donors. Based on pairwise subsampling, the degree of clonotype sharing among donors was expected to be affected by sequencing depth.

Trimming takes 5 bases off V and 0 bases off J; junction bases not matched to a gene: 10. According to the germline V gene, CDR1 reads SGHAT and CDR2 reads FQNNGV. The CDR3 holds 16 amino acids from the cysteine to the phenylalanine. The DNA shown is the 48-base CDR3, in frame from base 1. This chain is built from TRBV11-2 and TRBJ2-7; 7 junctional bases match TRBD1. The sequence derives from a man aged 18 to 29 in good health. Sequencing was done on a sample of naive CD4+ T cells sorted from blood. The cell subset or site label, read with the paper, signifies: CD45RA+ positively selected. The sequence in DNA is TGTGCCAGCAGCCAGCGACAGGGAGTGCTCTCCTACGAGCAGTACTTC. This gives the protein CASSQRQGVLSYEQYF. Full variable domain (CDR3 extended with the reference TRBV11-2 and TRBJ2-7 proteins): EAGVAQSPRYKIIEKRQSVAFWCNPISGHATLYWYQQILGQGPKLLIQFQNNGVVDDSQLPKDRFSAERLKGVDSTLKIQPAKLEDSAVYLCASSQRQGVLSYEQYFGPGTRLTVT.